This passage covers 32 T cell receptor beta chains from one sample sequenced in a study of cytomegalovirus exposure and HLA in healthy donors. The PCR was carried out with 60 Vbeta primers and 13 Jbeta primers. Clones were sequenced by immunoSEQ multiplex PCR, and TCRdb holds only the in-frame ones, with some missing. The data show around 300,000 clones, with roughly two thirds seen just once and 2% to 2.5% held by the top ten. Specimen: PBMCs. These receptors originate from a female donor in good health and CMV-seronegative.

The V call is TRBV25-1, the J call TRBJ1-2; TRBD1 agrees at 7 bases. From germline, CDR1 is MGHDK and CDR2 SYGVNS. The CDR3 contains 13 residues. V shed 2 bases and J 5 bases; nucleotides not matched to a gene: 2. CDR3 nucleotide sequence: TGTGCCAGCAGTGAAGGGACAGCTTATGGCTACACCTTC. Encoded protein: CASSEGTAYGYTF.

The chain uses TRBV5-1 and TRBJ2-5; maybe TRBD1 (6 bases). The CDR3 spans 14 residues. Between the trimmed V and J ends, which lost 4 bases and 5 bases, there was a span of 15 bases. From germline, CDR1 is SGHRS and CDR2 YFSETQ. The CDR3 DNA follows: TGCGCCAGCAGCGCAGCCAGGGGCGGGGAGACCCAGTACTTC. Amino acid sequence: CASSAARGGETQYF.

This clone has more than one count but fewer than ten. This chain uses TRBV11-2 with TRBJ1-2; D perhaps matches TRBD1 (6 bases). Germline CDR1 is SGHAT and CDR2 is FQNNGV. V lost 5 bases to trimming and J lost 8 bases, with 15 bases between them. The CDR3 has 13 residues. The CDR3 DNA sequence: TGTGCCAGCAGCGTTCAACAGGGTATGGGCTACACCTTC. As protein: CASSVQQGMGYTF.

This clone was found once. V is TRBV9 and J is TRBJ1-2; the match to TRBD1 covers 8 bases. CDR3 length equals 15 residues. Germline loops: CDR1 SGDLS, CDR2 YYNGEE. J lost 8 bases, V lost 3 bases, and 12 bases had no gene match. CDR3: CASSGRQGTFLGYTF. The CDR3 DNA reads TGTGCCAGCAGCGGACGACAGGGGACCTTCCTCGGCTACACCTTC.

This clone has only one observation. In DNA form, the CDR3 reads TGTGCCAGTAGCGCGGGGGAGGGCTACGAGCAGTACTTC. Translation gives CASSAGEGYEQYF. V usage is TRBV19 and J usage is TRBJ2-7, with TRBD2 matching 7 bases. The trim removed 6 bases at V and 3 bases at J, leaving 5 bases unmatched. The CDR3 consists of 13 residues. The germline V gene has CDR1 LNHDA and CDR2 SQIVND (reference sequence).

The chain carries TRBV2 and TRBJ2-7, with 9 bases aligning to TRBD1. The CDR3 is 16 amino acids. Germline trimming cut 2 bases from V and 3 bases from J; bases unmatched to any gene: 8. Germline assignment: CDR1 SNHLY and CDR2 FYNNEI. The CDR3 coding sequence is TGTGCCAGCAGTGAACGGATCGGGGACAGGGTCTACGAGCAGTACTTC. This gives the protein CASSERIGDRVYEQYF.

This rearrangement joins TRBV2 to TRBJ1-2, with D possibly being TRBD1 (6 bases). CDR3 length: 15 residues. Germline values: CDR1 SNHLY, CDR2 FYNNEI. The V end was cut by 6 bases, the J end by 6 bases, with 20 bases between. The chain's CDR3 is CASSAWTARGDGYTF. The CDR3 DNA follows: TGTGCCAGCAGCGCTTGGACAGCCCGAGGGGATGGCTACACCTTC.

The table lists this clone with a few counts. The CDR3 DNA reads as TGTGCCAGCACCCAACGCCGGGACTTAGCCAAAAACATTCAGTACTTC. It is translated as CASTQRRDLAKNIQYF. The rearrangement links TRBV27 to TRBJ2-4, with D possibly being TRBD2 (6 bases). CDR1 and CDR2 (germline): MNHEY, SMNVEV (reference sequence). V was shortened by 7 bases and J by 0 bases, with 16 bases between the two germline ends. This CDR3 contains 16 residues.

This clone appeared a single time. The CDR3 DNA is TGTGCCAGCGTTTACAGGGACAGGGGGACTGAAGCTTTCTTT. It codes for CASVYRDRGTEAFF. This chain links TRBV28 with TRBJ1-1; 11 positions match TRBD1. V was clipped by 8 bases and J by 5 bases; unmatched bases: 7. Germline CDR1 MDHEN, CDR2 SYDVKM. The CDR3 totals 14 residues.

This chain connects TRBV30 to TRBJ2-5; 8 bases match TRBD1. The closer fit of TRBJ2-7 to the DNA end suggests the J call may be wrong. The CDR3 runs 14 residues. Germline V gene sequence: CDR1 GTSNPN, CDR2 SVGIG (reference sequence). CDR3 sequence (DNA): TGTGCCTGGAGCGGAACAGGGGGAATGGGCGAGCAGTACTTC. Residues: CAWSGTGGMGEQYF.

The V and J genes are TRBV6-5 and TRBJ2-6, with a weak D call TRBD2 (6 bases). The V end was cut by 8 bases, the J end by 0 bases, with 11 bases between. Germline V CDR1 and CDR2: MNHEY, SVGAGI. The CDR3 extends over 15 amino acids. The DNA for the CDR3 is TGTGCCAGCGGCGGGCGGGACTCTGGGGCCAACGTCCTGACTTTC. It is translated as CASGGRDSGANVLTF.

This chain links TRBV14 with TRBJ1-1, with TRBD1 as a possible D gene (5 bases). The CDR3 spans 13 residues. V lost 3 bases and J lost 10, with 15 bases in between. Germline CDR1 is SGHDN and CDR2 is FVKESK. The CDR3 sequence is CASSHHDGRVAFF. DNA of the CDR3: TGTGCCAGCAGCCACCACGACGGCAGGGTAGCTTTCTTT.

For the CDR3, the DNA is TGTGCCAGCAGTCCAACGAGGGCCGGCAATCAGCCCCAGCATTTT. Protein: CASSPTRAGNQPQHF. The V and J genes are TRBV7-2 and TRBJ1-5, with D hard to call. The germline V and J ends were trimmed by 6 bases and 2 bases, with 14 bases remaining between them. CDR1 SGHTA and CDR2 FQGNSA come from the germline V gene. This CDR3 is built from 15 residues.

The chain uses TRBV6-1 and TRBJ1-5; 10 positions match TRBD1. The germline CDR1 and CDR2 sequences are MNHNS and SASEGT. This CDR3 spans 14 amino acids. Trimming took 4 bases from V and 11 from J; bases not matched to a gene: 8. In DNA, the CDR3 is TGTGCCAGCAGTGGGGACAGGGGCATGTCGTCCCAGCATTTT. This encodes CASSGDRGMSSQHF.

The chain joins TRBV6-1 to TRBJ2-1, with 9 bases aligning to TRBD2. This CDR3 region has 19 residues. V shed 0 bases and J 4 bases; nucleotides not matched to a gene: 13. Per the germline V gene, CDR1 is MNHNS and CDR2 is SASEGT. CDR3 in amino acids: CASSEAVLAGRTGYNEQFF. CDR3 nucleotides: TGTGCCAGCAGTGAAGCGGTGCTAGCGGGAAGAACTGGGTACAATGAGCAGTTCTTC.

This chain joins TRBV6-6 and TRBJ2-5, with 10 positions matching TRBD2. The last part of the DNA fits TRBJ2-7 better; the J call may be wrong. The CDR3 length is 14 residues. The V gene's germline CDR1 is MNHNY and CDR2 SVGAGI (reference sequence). The CDR3 region is CASSLAGVDGEQYF. CDR3 DNA sequence: TGTGCCAGCAGTCTAGCGGGAGTAGACGGCGAGCAGTACTTC.

The chain links TRBV7-2 to TRBJ1-1, with 8 bases matching TRBD1. CDR1 is SGHTA and CDR2 is FQGNSA in the germline V gene. With V trimmed by 5 bases and J by 4 bases, 6 bases remained unmatched. The CDR3 spans 14 residues. The CDR3 nucleotides are TGTGCCAGCAGCAGGGAGGGGACAGGCACTGAAGCTTTCTTT. This translates into CASSREGTGTEAFF.

The chain employs TRBV5-1 and TRBJ2-7; 9 positions match TRBD2. CDR3 length: 14 amino acids. Germline CDR1 is SGHRS and CDR2 is YFSETQ. After removal of 0 bases from V and 4 bases from J, the junction contained 2 bases not matched to a gene. The CDR3 DNA sequence: TGCGCCAGCAGCTTGGGTAGCGGGAGATACGAGCAGTACTTC. Translating it yields CASSLGSGRYEQYF.

The chain recombines TRBV5-1 with TRBJ2-1; 13 bases line up with TRBD2. Losses at the gene ends were 3 bases for V and 3 bases for J; bases not matched to a gene: 12. The CDR3 has 19 amino acids. Germline V lookup: CDR1 SGHRS, CDR2 YFSETQ. In DNA, the CDR3 is TGCGCCAGCAGCTCCGGACTAGCGGGAGTTCTGGGTGGCTACAATGAGCAGTTCTTC. Its protein is CASSSGLAGVLGGYNEQFF. The full variable domain, with the rest looked up from reference TRBV5-1 and TRBJ2-1, is KAGVTQTPRYLIKTRGQQVTLSCSPISGHRSVSWYQQTPGQGLQFLFEYFSETQRNKGNFPGRFSGRQFSNSRSEMNVSTLELGDSALYLCASSSGLAGVLGGYNEQFFGPGTRLTVL.

The J gene is TRBJ2-2, the V gene TRBV5-6; TRBD1 is a possible D gene (5 bases). The CDR3 loop spans 17 amino acids. The V and J ends lost 2 bases and 5 bases respectively, with 19 bases between them. Germline CDR1 is SGHDT and CDR2 is YYEEEE. CDR3 sequence reads: CASSLTPTGLRTGELFF. In DNA form, the CDR3 reads TGTGCCAGCAGCTTAACACCTACAGGATTGAGGACCGGGGAGCTGTTTTTT. The entire variable domain, with the rest obtained from reference TRBV5-6 and TRBJ2-2, is as follows: DAGVTQSPTHLIKTRGQQVTLRCSPKSGHDTVSWYQQALGQGPQFIFQYYEEEERQRGNFPDRFSGHQFPNYSSELNVNALLLGDSALYLCASSLTPTGLRTGELFFGEGSRLTVL.

This chain joins TRBV6-5 and TRBJ1-1, with a possible D match to TRBD1 (5 bases). Germline V gives CDR1 MNHEY, CDR2 SVGAGI. The CDR3 is 11 residues long. Trimming stripped 10 bases from V and 11 bases from J, with 17 bases between. CDR3 in DNA: TGTGCCACGCAGGGCGTGGTTGGCGCTTTCTTT. Its protein is CATQGVVGAFF.

The V call is TRBV9, the J call TRBJ2-7; 7 nucleotides agree with TRBD2. V shed 0 bases, J shed 3 bases, and the junction held 3 bases outside the gene matches. This CDR3 comprises 14 residues. Germline V CDR1 and CDR2: SGDLS, YYNGEE. CDR3 region: CASSVAGGHYEQYF. DNA for the CDR3: TGTGCCAGCAGCGTAGCGGGAGGCCACTACGAGCAGTACTTC.

This clone appeared a single time. This sequence joins TRBV6-6 and TRBJ1-1; D is unresolved. CDR3 length: 14 residues. Germline CDR1 reads MNHNY; CDR2 reads SVGAGI (reference sequence). With 7 bases removed from V and 0 bases from J, the gap between germline ends came to 12 bases. CDR3 loop: CASTGQRLNTEAFF. In DNA, the CDR3 is TGTGCCAGCACCGGTCAGAGGTTGAACACTGAAGCTTTCTTT.

The chain employs TRBV5-1 and TRBJ2-5; a possible D gene is TRBD1 (5 bases). The CDR3 covers 14 residues. Per germline, CDR1 SGHRS and CDR2 YFSETQ. V lost 7 bases, J lost 3 bases, and 16 bases lay in between. CDR3 protein: CASGQDSTKETQYF. The CDR3 DNA reads TGCGCCAGCGGGCAAGACAGCACTAAAGAGACCCAGTACTTC.

The chain couples TRBV5-1 to TRBJ2-5, with 11 nucleotides matching TRBD2. V gave up 4 bases and J gave up 5 bases; unmatched junction bases: 7. The length of the CDR3 is 15 residues. CDR1 is SGHRS and CDR2 is YFSETQ in the germline V gene. CDR3 sequence: CASSKRLAGIETQYF. As DNA, the CDR3 is TGCGCCAGCAGCAAAAGACTAGCGGGAATTGAGACCCAGTACTTC.

V and J are TRBV5-1 and TRBJ2-1; 7 bases are a match to TRBD1. CDR1 is SGHRS, CDR2 YFSETQ, per germline. V was clipped by 4 bases and J by 0 bases; unmatched bases: 4. The CDR3 runs to 15 residues. The CDR3 spells CASSQTGSSYNEQFF. The CDR3 DNA reads TGCGCCAGCAGCCAGACAGGGAGCTCCTACAATGAGCAGTTCTTC.

V gene TRBV9 combines with J gene TRBJ2-7; TRBD2 matches at 8 bases. From germline, CDR1 is SGDLS and CDR2 YYNGEE. This CDR3 contains 14 residues. V lost 1 base to trimming and J lost 2 bases; unmatched junction nucleotides: 2. CDR3 coding DNA: TGTGCCAGCAGCGTACGAGCGGGAGCCTACGAGCAGTACTTC. This codes for CASSVRAGAYEQYF.

The chain is built from TRBV9 and TRBJ1-4; D unresolved. There are 13 residues in the CDR3. Germline V gene sequence: CDR1 SGDLS, CDR2 YYNGEE. The germline V and J ends were trimmed by 7 bases and 0 bases, with 7 bases remaining between them. The CDR3 DNA reads as TGTGCCAGCTCTCGCGCAACTAATGAAAAACTGTTTTTT. This encodes CASSRATNEKLFF.

The chain carries TRBV6-5 and TRBJ1-1, with 7 bases aligning to TRBD1. The V and J ends lost 6 bases and 7 bases, in that order; junction bases with no gene match: 11. The CDR3 is 14 amino acids. Germline values: CDR1 MNHEY, CDR2 SVGAGI. In DNA form, the CDR3 reads TGTGCCAGCAGAGAGCTACTTACAGGGGTTGAAGCTTTCTTT. This sequence encodes CASRELLTGVEAFF.

The chain carries TRBV5-6 and TRBJ2-2, with D unresolved. The germline V and J ends were trimmed by 3 bases and 5 bases, with 8 bases remaining between them. Germline-derived CDR1 and CDR2 are SGHDT and YYEEEE. The CDR3 has 13 residues. DNA for the CDR3: TGTGCCAGCAGCTACCTGAGAACCGGGGAGCTGTTTTTT. Its protein product is CASSYLRTGELFF.

The chain uses TRBV11-2 and TRBJ1-1, with D perhaps matching TRBD1 (5 bases). CDR1 is SGHAT, CDR2 FQNNGV, per germline. Trimming cost V 6 bases and J 0 bases, with 11 bases left between them. The CDR3 loop spans 14 amino acids. CDR3 in amino acids: CASRLQVMNTEAFF. CDR3 in DNA: TGTGCCAGCAGGTTACAGGTGATGAACACTGAAGCTTTCTTT.

The rearrangement links TRBV5-1 to TRBJ2-7; D not certain. With 0 bases removed from V and 1 base from J, the gap between germline ends came to 8 bases. The CDR3 loop spans 14 amino acids. CDR1 and CDR2 (germline): SGHRS, YFSETQ. The CDR3 sequence: CASSLASSSYEQYF. The CDR3 region has the DNA TGCGCCAGCAGCTTGGCCAGTTCGTCCTACGAGCAGTACTTC.